These 13 T cell receptor beta chains came from one sample sequenced in a study of T-cell reconstitution after alpha-beta-depleted transplantation in children. Unique molecular identifiers were incorporated when the TCRbeta library was constructed. TCRdb called the PCR reads again in MiXCR, with one record for every CDR3 protein. The data contain under 450,000 distinct CDR3 sequences, approximately 12% of them seen just once; the ten biggest clones take up approximately 4.2%. Sequencing used PBMCs, obtained from the stem cell graft. These receptors all come from a human donor who donated a stem cell graft to a child with Fanconi anemia.

The rearrangement uses TRBV4-1 and TRBJ2-1; 14 bases are shared with TRBD2. The CDR3 is 16 residues long. Trimming took 4 bases from V and 6 from J; bases not matched to a gene: 5. The germline V gene encodes CDR1 MGHRA and CDR2 YSYEKL. The DNA for the CDR3 is TGCGCCAGCAGCCCGTCCGGGACTAGCGGGGGCAATGAGCAGTTCTTC. This encodes CASSPSGTSGGNEQFF.

This clonotype has a count of ten or more. V gene TRBV5-1 combines with J gene TRBJ1-1, with D uncertain. V shed 0 bases and J shed 6 bases, with 9 bases lying between them. CDR3 length: 13 residues. Germline values: CDR1 SGHRS, CDR2 YFSETQ. CDR3 residues: CASSLAGPSEAFF. The CDR3 DNA follows: TGCGCCAGCAGCTTGGCCGGACCGTCTGAAGCTTTCTTT. Looking up the rest from reference TRBV5-1 and TRBJ1-1 gives the full variable domain: KAGVTQTPRYLIKTRGQQVTLSCSPISGHRSVSWYQQTPGQGLQFLFEYFSETQRNKGNFPGRFSGRQFSNSRSEMNVSTLELGDSALYLCASSLAGPSEAFFGQGTRLTVV.

The rearrangement uses TRBV6-1 and TRBJ1-3; D unresolved. The CDR3 covers 17 residues. V lost 6 bases and J 0 bases, leaving 18 bases between the germline ends. Germline CDR1 MNHNS, CDR2 SASEGT. In DNA, the CDR3 is TGTGCCAGCAGGAATCACCGTTCTTTCGCCTCTGGAAACACCATATATTTT. It translates to CASRNHRSFASGNTIYF.

This clonotype was recorded a few times. The rearrangement joins TRBV13 to TRBJ2-2; D is uncertain. Germline V CDR1 and CDR2: PRHDT, FYEKMQ (reference sequence). Deletions cut 5 bases from V and 8 bases from J, with 9 bases between. The CDR3 loop spans 12 amino acids. For the CDR3, the DNA is TGTGCCAGCAGCCCCCCTCAAGGGGAGCTGTTTTTT. As protein: CASSPPQGELFF.

This sequence joins TRBV3-1 and TRBJ1-1; perhaps TRBD1 as D (6 bases). CDR1 and CDR2 from the germline V gene are LGHDT and YNNKEL (reference sequence). V was pared by 5 bases and J by 4 bases, with 23 bases between. CDR3 length: 17 residues. The CDR3 DNA sequence: TGTGCCAGCAGCGACGAGGGGGGGATGACGAGGACCACTGAAGCTTTCTTT. Protein: CASSDEGGMTRTTEAFF.

This clonotype was seen only a few times. A read error may produce the germline difference seen at one junction end. The rearrangement uses TRBV6-5 and TRBJ1-2; D gene ambiguous. The CDR3 is made up of 13 amino acids. Germline assignment: CDR1 MNHEY and CDR2 SVGAGI. For the CDR3, the DNA is TGTGCCAGCAGCTACTTCGGGAGCTATGGCTACACCTTC. This sequence encodes CASSYFGSYGYTF.

This clonotype was counted between two and nine times. The gene calls are TRBV4-1 and TRBJ1-3, with D uncertain. Trimming pared 0 bases from V and 0 bases from J, leaving 6 bases between. The V gene's germline CDR1 is MGHRA and CDR2 YSYEKL. The CDR3 is 15 residues long. This CDR3 is CASSQDRGSGNTIYF. The CDR3 bases are TGCGCCAGCAGCCAAGATCGGGGCTCTGGAAACACCATATATTTT.

This clonotype was seen at least ten times. V and J are TRBV2 and TRBJ2-1, with D unclear. Germline CDR1 reads SNHLY; CDR2 reads FYNNEI. Between the trimmed V and J ends, which lost 4 bases and 10 bases, there was a span of 11 bases. The CDR3 loop spans 12 amino acids. The CDR3 region is CASSAQAGEQFF. The CDR3 bases are TGTGCCAGCAGTGCGCAGGCCGGGGAGCAGTTCTTC. Using reference TRBV2 and TRBJ2-1 for the parts outside the CDR3, the full variable domain is EPEVTQTPSHQVTQMGQEVILRCVPISNHLYFYWYRQILGQKVEFLVSFYNNEISEKSEIFDDQFSVERPDGSNFTLKIRSTKLEDSAMYFCASSAQAGEQFFGPGTRLTVL.

This clonotype has only a few counts. The rearrangement links TRBV6-1 to TRBJ2-2; weak D call: TRBD1 (6 bases). CDR3 length equals 15 residues. Trimming removed 10 bases from V and 6 bases from J, with 21 bases in between. The germline V gene encodes CDR1 MNHNS and CDR2 SASEGT. The CDR3 DNA reads TGTGCCACCAGAAGAGGTCTGACAGGAGCCGGGGAGCTGTTTTTT. It is translated as CATRRGLTGAGELFF.

J is TRBJ1-5 and V is TRBV6-2 or TRBV6-3; no clear D. The germline V and J ends were trimmed by 2 bases and 4 bases, with 3 bases remaining between them. Per the germline V gene, CDR1 is MNHEY and CDR2 is SVGEGT. The length of the CDR3 is 12 residues. The CDR3: CASSYTNQPQHF. The CDR3 DNA reads TGTGCCAGCAGTTACACGAATCAGCCCCAGCATTTT.

This clonotype was picked up one time. The chain has TRBV11-2 and TRBJ2-1; possibly TRBD2 for D (7 bases). Germline assignment: CDR1 SGHAT and CDR2 FQNNGV. Trimming stripped 8 bases from V and 9 bases from J, with 20 bases between. This CDR3 spans 14 amino acids. CDR3 residues: CASRRGGPGGEQFF. The CDR3 nucleotides are TGTGCCAGCCGGAGGGGGGGGCCGGGTGGTGAGCAGTTCTTC.

This clonotype was picked up many times. The gene calls are TRBV5-1 and TRBJ1-2; no reliable D call. Trimming left V 4 bases short and J 4 bases short, with 8 bases between. CDR1 and CDR2 from the germline V gene are SGHRS and YFSETQ. This CDR3 is built from 12 residues. DNA of the CDR3: TGCGCCAGCAGCGCCCCCACCTATGGCTACACCTTC. The encoded protein is CASSAPTYGYTF.

This clonotype was recorded a few times. The CDR3 here is CASSVRANTGELFF. CDR3 bases: TGTGCCAGCAGTGTCAGGGCGAACACCGGGGAGCTGTTTTTT. The chain couples TRBV12-3 or TRBV12-4 to TRBJ2-2, with TRBD1 as a possible D gene (5 bases). V was trimmed by 5 bases and J by 0 bases, leaving 7 bases between them. The CDR3 contains 14 residues.